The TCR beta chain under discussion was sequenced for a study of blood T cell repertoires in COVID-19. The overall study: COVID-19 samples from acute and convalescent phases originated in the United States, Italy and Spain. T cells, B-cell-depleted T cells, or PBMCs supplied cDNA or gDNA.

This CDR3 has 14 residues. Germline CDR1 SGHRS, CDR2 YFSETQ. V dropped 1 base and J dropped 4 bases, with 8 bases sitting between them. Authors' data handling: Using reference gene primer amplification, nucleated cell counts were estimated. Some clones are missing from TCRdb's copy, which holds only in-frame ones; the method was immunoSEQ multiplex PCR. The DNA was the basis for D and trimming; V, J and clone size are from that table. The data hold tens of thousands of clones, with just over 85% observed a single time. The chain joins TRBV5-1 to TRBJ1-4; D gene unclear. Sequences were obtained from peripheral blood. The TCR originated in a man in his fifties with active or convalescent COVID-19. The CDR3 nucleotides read TGCGCCAGCAGCTTGCCGGGAAATAATGAAAAACTGTTTTTT. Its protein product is CASSLPGNNEKLFF.